This T cell receptor (beta chain) is from a study of shared clonotypes between healthy human individuals. Overall study findings and caveats: Limitation of the genetic and exposure-history diversity represented came from the few donors. Estimated richness values were generally larger in naive subsets than in memory subsets.

The CDR3 is made up of 14 amino acids. J lost 0 bases, V lost 5 bases, and 2 bases had no gene match. Looked up from germline, CDR1 is MNHEY and CDR2 is SMNVEV (reference sequence). Remarks on this clone: Antigen specificity is unknown.

Only in-frame clones appear in the TCRdb table, and some are missing; sequencing was by immunoSEQ multiplex PCR. The sample holds 150,000 to 200,000 clones, 90% to 95% seen once. The chain has TRBV27 and TRBJ2-7, with 9 bases identical to TRBD2. Sequenced material: naive CD4+ T cells sorted from blood. The subset: CD45RA+ positively selected. This receptor was obtained from a woman under 40 in good health. The CDR3 DNA reads TGTGCCAGCAGTAATAGCGGGAGCTCCTACGAGCAGTACTTC. This encodes CASSNSGSSYEQYF.